Below, 16 T cell receptor beta chains from the same sample are listed, as sequenced in a study of identical twins. TCRdb redid the calling of the 5' RACE reads with MiXCR, one entry per CDR3 protein. The data show around 300,000 distinct CDR3 sequences, 8% to 9% seen once. The sample was also reused in another study, on yellow fever vaccine responses in identical twins.

Sequenced material: memory (CD45RO+) T cells sorted from blood. The receptor source for this set is a woman aged 18-29 years in good health.

This clonotype was seen more than once but under ten times. The V and J genes are TRBV20-1 and TRBJ2-5, with 8 bases fitting TRBD1. CDR3 size: 12 residues. Looked up from germline, CDR1 is DFQATT and CDR2 is SNEGSKA (reference sequence). Unmatched junction bases numbered 3, after V lost 5 bases and J lost 4 bases. CDR3 in DNA: TGCAGTGCTGGACAGGGTGGAGAGACCCAGTACTTC. Translating it yields CSAGQGGETQYF.

The V gene is TRBV7-9, the J gene TRBJ2-2; D is possibly TRBD1 or TRBD2 (5 bases each). This CDR3 comprises 14 residues. The germline V and J ends were trimmed by 6 bases and 4 bases, with 12 bases remaining between them. CDR1 and CDR2 from the germline V gene are SEHNR and FQNEAQ (reference sequence). Here the CDR3 DNA reads TGTGCCAGCAGTCCGCCTGGGGGCACCGGGGAGCTGTTTTTT. Translating gives CASSPPGGTGELFF.

This clonotype was detected ten times or more. This chain uses TRBV6-4 with TRBJ2-3; D is undetermined. CDR1 and CDR2 (germline): MRHNA, SNTAGT. V gave up 0 bases and J gave up 9 bases, with 13 bases separating them. This CDR3 is built from 14 residues. CDR3 bases: TGTGCCAGCAGTGACTCTGGCTCCTCATCGACGCAGTATTTT. Translating gives CASSDSGSSSTQYF.

The rearrangement links TRBV10-2 to TRBJ1-1, with a weak D call TRBD1 (6 bases). Deletions cut 6 bases from V and 3 bases from J, with 14 bases between. This CDR3 is 14 amino acids long. The germline gives CDR1 WSHSY, CDR2 SAAADI. DNA for the CDR3: TGCGCCAGCAGAGTACAGGGAGGGTACACTGAAGCTTTCTTT. Its translation is CASRVQGGYTEAFF.

Only a few counts were recorded for this clonotype. The chain employs TRBV7-6 and TRBJ2-2; D is undetermined. The CDR3 covers 15 residues. Trimming took off 4 bases at V and 2 bases at J, with 11 bases between the two ends. Germline CDR1 reads SGHVS; CDR2 reads FNYEAQ. CDR3 DNA sequence: TGTGCCAGCAGCTCAGAGACGGATAACACCGGGGAGCTGTTTTTT. Protein sequence: CASSSETDNTGELFF. The whole variable domain, filled in from reference TRBV7-6 and TRBJ2-2, reads GAGVSQSPRYKVTKRGQDVALRCDPISGHVSLYWYRQALGQGPEFLTYFNYEAQQDKSGLPNDRFSAERPEGSISTLTIQRTEQRDSAMYRCASSSETDNTGELFFGEGSRLTVL.

The chain combines TRBV20-1 with TRBJ1-1, with D perhaps TRBD1 (6 bases). This CDR3 is built from 15 residues. The ends were cut back, 3 bases at V and 5 bases at J, with 19 bases in the middle. The germline V gene has CDR1 DFQATT and CDR2 SNEGSKA (reference sequence). CDR3: CSARGAEQGETEAFF. In nucleotides, the CDR3 is TGCAGTGCTAGGGGCGCGGAACAGGGTGAAACTGAAGCTTTCTTT.

There are a few counts of this clonotype. V is TRBV3-1 and J is TRBJ1-5; TRBD1 matches at 7 bases. This CDR3 has 16 amino acids. Unmatched junction bases numbered 8, after V lost 2 bases and J lost 4 bases. The germline gives CDR1 LGHDT, CDR2 YNNKEL (reference sequence). The CDR3 protein is CASSQSRGQVNQPQHF. DNA for the CDR3: TGTGCCAGCAGCCAATCTCGCGGACAGGTTAATCAGCCCCAGCATTTT.

This clonotype has at least ten counts. The chain recombines TRBV28 with TRBJ1-1; D possibly corresponds to TRBD1 (6 bases). Per the germline V gene, CDR1 is MDHEN and CDR2 is SYDVKM. This CDR3 is 15 amino acids long. V dropped 6 bases and J dropped 0 bases, with 14 bases sitting between them. The CDR3 loop reads CASRGSQGVNTEAFF. The CDR3 DNA follows: TGTGCCAGCAGGGGATCACAGGGAGTGAACACTGAAGCTTTCTTT.

This clonotype was observed a handful of times. The chain joins TRBV3-1 to TRBJ2-7; 9 bases align to TRBD2. Germline V gives CDR1 LGHDT, CDR2 YNNKEL (reference sequence). The trim removed 0 bases at V and 7 bases at J, leaving 7 bases unmatched. CDR3 length: 15 residues. CDR3 in amino acids: CASSQDPSGISEQYF. In DNA, the CDR3 is TGTGCCAGCAGCCAAGATCCTAGCGGGATATCGGAGCAGTACTTC.

This chain connects TRBV20-1 to TRBJ2-3; D perhaps matches TRBD2 (6 bases). Germline CDR1 reads DFQATT; CDR2 reads SNEGSKA (reference sequence). The CDR3 length is 13 residues. Trimming removed 1 base at V and 3 bases at J, with 8 bases between. The CDR3 spells CSARALATDTQYF. Written as DNA, the CDR3 is TGCAGTGCTAGAGCGCTAGCGACAGATACGCAGTATTTT.

This clonotype was picked up many times. This chain links TRBV6-5 with TRBJ2-7, with 10 bases matching TRBD2. The CDR3 length is 17 residues. Germline CDR1 reads MNHEY; CDR2 reads SVGAGI. J gave up 6 bases and V 2 bases, and 13 bases lay outside the gene matches. DNA of the CDR3: TGTGCCAGCAGTTACCTGGGCGGTCTAGCGGGAGTCGGCGAGCAGTACTTC. This translates into CASSYLGGLAGVGEQYF.

In this sample, this clonotype turned up many times. The chain recombines TRBV7-6 with TRBJ1-5; D possibly corresponds to TRBD1 (5 bases). The CDR3 is 14 residues long. Looked up from germline, CDR1 is SGHVS and CDR2 is FNYEAQ. The ends were cut back, 2 bases at V and 6 bases at J, with 11 bases in the middle. The CDR3 coding sequence is TGTGCCAGCAGCTTAAATGGCAGGGCTCAGCCCCAGCATTTT. It yields the protein CASSLNGRAQPQHF.

This chain uses TRBV2 with TRBJ2-3; the D call may be TRBD1 or TRBD2 (5 bases each). The V gene lost 6 bases and the J gene lost 1 base, with 11 bases spanning the gap. The germline V gene has CDR1 SNHLY and CDR2 FYNNEI. The CDR3 length is 14 residues. CDR3 in amino acids: CASSEGPGTDTQYF. The CDR3 region has the DNA TGTGCCAGCAGCGAGGGACCGGGCACAGATACGCAGTATTTT.

The DNA for the CDR3 is TGTGCCAGCAGCTTAGCGGATATCTTGTCTGGGAGCTATGGCTACACCTTC. Protein product: CASSLADILSGSYGYTF. The genes are TRBV7-8 and TRBJ1-2; no reliable D call. V gave up 0 bases and J gave up 4 bases, with 18 bases separating them. The CDR3 spans 17 residues. CDR1 is SGHVS, CDR2 FQNEAQ, per germline. The variable domain in full, completed from reference TRBV7-8 and TRBJ1-2, reads GAGVSQSPRYKVAKRGQDVALRCDPISGHVSLFWYQQALGQGPEFLTYFQNEAQLDKSGLPSDRFFAERPEGSVSTLKIQRTQQEDSAVYLCASSLADILSGSYGYTFGSGTRLTVV.

This clonotype was counted a few times. The germline gene is not matched at one end of the junction; a read error may be the cause. The genes are TRBV7-8 and TRBJ1-1; D unresolved. Germline V gene lookup returns CDR1 SGHVS and CDR2 FQNEAQ. CDR3 length equals 12 residues. CDR3 in amino acids: CASSLANSEAFF. CDR3 sequence (DNA): TGTGCCAGCAGCTTAGCAAACAGTGAAGCTTTCTTT.

This chain joins TRBV11-2 and TRBJ1-1; 12 bases align to TRBD1. The CDR3 has 19 amino acids. After removal of 0 bases from V and 4 bases from J, the junction contained 12 bases not matched to a gene. Germline-derived CDR1 and CDR2 are SGHAT and FQNNGV. The CDR3 nucleotides are TGTGCCAGCAGCTTAGAGTCGCTCCGGGACAGGGGGCGAGCCACTGAAGCTTTCTTT. Protein product: CASSLESLRDRGRATEAFF.